The source of this T cell receptor (beta chain) is a study of cytomegalovirus exposure and HLA in healthy donors. The study's findings and limits: Some public TCRs appeared in many individuals, while most sequences were rare. Within the approximately 110 validation repertoires, first-cohort TCR clusters tended to co-occur, according to a later analysis. The study flagged about 160 TCR beta chains as cytomegalovirus-associated.

Turning to this clone: Its target is unknown.

The donors were part of the validation cohort, which consisted of some 120 subjects and was separate from the first cohort of 600 to 850 subjects. CDR3 length: 13 amino acids. Germline loops: CDR1 SQVTM, CDR2 ANQGSEA. Germline trimming cut 8 bases from V and 5 bases from J; bases unmatched to any gene: 10. The method was immunoSEQ multiplex PCR; TCRdb's version includes in-frame clones alone and lacks a portion of them. Here the sample spans about 330,000 clones, more than 80% being singletons. The receptor's source is a woman between 18 and 29 years old in good health and CMV-seronegative. The chain links TRBV29-1 to TRBJ2-5; 8 bases match TRBD1. The specimen was PBMCs. CDR3 protein: CSSRQGAGETQYF. CDR3 in DNA: TGCAGCTCTCGGCAGGGGGCTGGGGAGACCCAGTACTTC.